This TCR beta chain was captured in a study of OX40 agonist ivuxolimab in advanced cancers. About the investigation overall: The costimulatory receptor OX40 (CD134) was targeted by ivuxolimab, a fully human IgG2 agonistic monoclonal antibody. The paper describes the monotherapy dose-escalation part (N of about 52 patients) of the phase I trial of ivuxolimab. Partial responses occurred in three dose-escalation patients: two with cutaneous melanoma and one with hepatocellular carcinoma. Of the approximately 50 patients in dose escalation, 19 had hepatocellular carcinoma, around 15 had melanoma, 9 had renal cell carcinoma and 9 had head and neck cancer. In the dose-escalation cohort, 82.7% of patients were male, and the mean age was roughly 60 years, with a range of roughly 20 to 79. Patients were allowed to have had prior anti-PD-1, anti-PD-L1 or anti-CTLA-4 therapy, and roughly two fifths of the dose-escalation patients had been treated with checkpoint inhibitors. Intravenous ivuxolimab was administered to patients every 2 weeks at six dose levels: 0.01, 0.1, 0.3, 1.5, 3 and 10 mg/kg. Peripheral TCRbeta sequencing aimed to test whether ivuxolimab altered TCR sequence diversity and caused clonal T-cell expansion.

To sequence the TCRbeta CDR3 region, genomic DNA was isolated from the sorted cells. The immunoSEQ Assay was used to sequence the TCRbeta CDR3 regions. TCRdb's version of the immuneACCESS table is confined to in-frame rearrangements and falls short of the full clone set. An unresolved V gene accounts for under half of the shortfall where checked; the remainder is of unknown origin. The sample table holds some 64,000 clones, of which roughly 90% were seen once. The ten largest clones add up to about 0.66% of the sample. V is clipped by 4 bases and J by 2 bases, and the sequence between their germline boundaries is 11 bases long. CDR1 LNHDA and CDR2 SQIVND were looked up in the germline V gene (reference sequence). The CDR3, from cysteine to phenylalanine, totals 15 residues. Here the CDR3 DNA is all that survives: 45 bases in frame from base 1. A note on this clone: It lacks a known antigen. Base qualities are missing; no much larger clone stands one base away.

What the authors observed across the whole study: Low levels of normalized T-cell clonal expansion were also seen in some patients who did not respond. Partial responders in the 0.1-3.0 mg/kg groups had among the lowest normalized peripheral clonal expansion, especially among CD8+ T cells. At doses from 0.1 to 3.0 mg/kg, clonal expansion was seen in both CD4+ and CD8+ blood T cells between baseline and week 6. After ivuxolimab, CD8+ T cells had more expanded clones than CD4+ T cells on average. The antigen specificity of the clonally expanded peripheral T cells was not determined.

Patients with autoimmune disease history or receiving systemic immunosuppression were excluded from the trial. In every dose cohort, peripheral blood was drawn for TCR sequencing at baseline, cycle 4 day 1, and cycle 7 day 1. The samples were drawn from a first-in-human, open-label, multicenter phase I dose-escalation trial of ivuxolimab. The trial enrolled adults with locally advanced or metastatic head and neck squamous cell, hepatocellular, melanoma or renal cell carcinoma. Before TCR sequencing, CD4+ T cells and CD8+ T cells from peripheral blood were sorted into separate populations. This receptor chain uses TRBV19 and TRBJ2-2; the best D guess is TRBD1, with 6 bases matching. The starting material was CD4+ or CD8+ T cells sorted from blood, obtained in a trial of the OX40 agonist ivuxolimab. The sequence was obtained from an adult with an advanced solid tumor such as melanoma, head and neck, liver or kidney cancer. DNA sequence: TGTGCCAGTAGTACGGACAGCGCTAACACCGGGGAGCTGTTTTTT. Its translation is CASSTDSANTGELFF.